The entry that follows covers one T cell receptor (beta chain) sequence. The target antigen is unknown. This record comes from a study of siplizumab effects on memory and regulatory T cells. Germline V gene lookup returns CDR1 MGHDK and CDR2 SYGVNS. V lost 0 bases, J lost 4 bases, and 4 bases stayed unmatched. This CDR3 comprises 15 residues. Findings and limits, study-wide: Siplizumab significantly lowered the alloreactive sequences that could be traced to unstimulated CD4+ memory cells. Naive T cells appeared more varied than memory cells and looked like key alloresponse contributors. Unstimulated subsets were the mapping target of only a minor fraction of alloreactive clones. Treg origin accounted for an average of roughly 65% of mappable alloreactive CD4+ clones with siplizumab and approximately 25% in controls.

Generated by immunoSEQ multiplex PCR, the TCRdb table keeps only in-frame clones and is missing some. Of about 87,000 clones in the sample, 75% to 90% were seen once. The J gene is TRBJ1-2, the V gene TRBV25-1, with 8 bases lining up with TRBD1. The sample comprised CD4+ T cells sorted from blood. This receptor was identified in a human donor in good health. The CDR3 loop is CASSEYRGRGYGYTF. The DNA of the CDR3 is TGTGCCAGCAGTGAATACAGGGGGCGCGGCTATGGCTACACCTTC.